Each of the 11 T cell receptor beta chains below was sequenced from the same sample in a study of identical twins. Using its own MiXCR run on the 5' RACE reads, TCRdb lists one record per CDR3 protein. The data hold approximately 1.8 million distinct CDR3 sequences, with about 31% observed a single time. Sequencing used cord blood. These receptors all come from a newborn girl in good health.

This clonotype occurred many times. This rearrangement joins TRBV4-1 to TRBJ1-6, with TRBD1 matching 7 bases. CDR1 is MGHRA and CDR2 is YSYEKL in the germline V gene. J was trimmed by 9 bases and V by 4 bases; bases with no gene match: 0. This CDR3 is built from 12 residues. CDR3 DNA: TGCGCCAGCAGCCGACAGGGTTCACCCCTCCACTTT. Translating it yields CASSRQGSPLHF.

This clonotype was counted only a few times. The chain couples TRBV10-3 to TRBJ1-2; TRBD1 matches 8 bases. Germline lookup yields CDR1 ENHRY and CDR2 SYGVKD. The junction had 3 bases not matched to a gene; V was cut back by 8 bases and J by 1 base. CDR3 size: 13 residues. The CDR3 region is CAIQGAINYGYTF. CDR3 in DNA: TGTGCCATCCAGGGGGCCATTAACTATGGCTACACCTTC.

In the case of this clonotype: With a much larger clone just one base away, this may be a read error. The chain combines TRBV29-1 with TRBJ2-6, with D unresolved. This CDR3 has 13 amino acids. Germline values: CDR1 SQVTM, CDR2 ANQGSEA. V gave up 6 bases and J gave up 0 bases, with 6 bases separating them. The chain's CDR3 is CSVSLSGANVLTF. The CDR3 DNA sequence: TGCAGCGTCAGTCTCTCTGGGGCCAACGTCCTGACTTTC.

The chain couples TRBV5-1 to TRBJ2-7, with 9 bases lining up with TRBD1. The germline V gene has CDR1 SGHRS and CDR2 YFSETQ. Losses at the gene ends were 6 bases for V and 2 bases for J; bases not matched to a gene: 6. The CDR3 runs 14 residues. CDR3 nucleotide sequence: TGCGCCAGCACTTTTAGGGACAGGGCCTACGAGCAGTACTTC. Amino acid sequence: CASTFRDRAYEQYF.

This clonotype was observed a few times. The chain uses TRBV4-2 and TRBJ1-5, with 9 bases aligning to TRBD1. Looked up from germline, CDR1 is LGHNA and CDR2 is YNFKEQ. This CDR3 spans 15 amino acids. The ends lost 2 bases at V and 2 bases at J; junction bases unmatched: 1. The CDR3 DNA follows: TGTGCCAGCAGCCAAAGGACAGGGGGCAATCAGCCCCAGCATTTT. It is translated as CASSQRTGGNQPQHF.

This clonotype was counted a few times. The V and J genes are TRBV7-8 and TRBJ2-3, with 8 bases lining up with TRBD2. From germline, CDR1 is SGHVS and CDR2 FQNEAQ. The trim removed 2 bases at V and 4 bases at J, leaving 5 bases unmatched. This CDR3 has 15 amino acids. CDR3 region: CASSLRTSLPDTQYF. The CDR3 nucleotides are TGTGCCAGCAGCTTACGGACTAGCCTGCCAGATACGCAGTATTTT.

The CDR3 coding sequence is TGTGCCAGCAGCCAAGGGGGTAGCGGGGGAGCCAAAAACATTCAGTACTTC. Translation: CASSQGGSGGAKNIQYF. The chain carries TRBV4-2 and TRBJ2-4, with 9 bases matching TRBD2. V lost 1 base, J lost 0 bases, and 4 bases stayed unmatched. The germline CDR1 and CDR2 sequences are LGHNA and YNFKEQ. The CDR3 extends over 17 amino acids.

The J gene is TRBJ2-7, the V gene TRBV7-2; TRBD2 aligns across 12 bases. The V gene's germline CDR1 is SGHTA and CDR2 FQGNSA. The CDR3 covers 13 residues. The V and J ends lost 4 bases and 6 bases, in that order; junction bases with no gene match: 1. In DNA, the CDR3 is TGTGCCAGCAGCTCTAGCGGGGGGGCCGAGCAGTACTTC. Protein: CASSSSGGAEQYF.

V and J are TRBV28 and TRBJ2-7; a weak D match, TRBD2 (6 bases). Germline loops: CDR1 MDHEN, CDR2 SYDVKM. Trimming pared 3 bases from V and 4 bases from J, leaving 16 bases between. The length of the CDR3 is 15 residues. This CDR3 reads CASSFGRGAGYEQYF. The CDR3 bases are TGTGCCAGCAGTTTTGGTCGGGGAGCGGGTTACGAGCAGTACTTC. Using reference TRBV28 and TRBJ2-7 for the parts outside the CDR3, the full variable domain is DVKVTQSSRYLVKRTGEKVFLECVQDMDHENMFWYRQDPGLGLRLIYFSYDVKMKEKGDIPEGYSVSREKKERFSLILESASTNQTSMYLCASSFGRGAGYEQYFGPGTRLTVT.

V and J are TRBV7-2 and TRBJ2-4; 10 bases are shared with TRBD1. CDR1 is SGHTA and CDR2 is FQGNSA in the germline V gene. V gave up 5 bases and J gave up 6 bases; unmatched junction bases: 4. The CDR3 consists of 14 residues. The CDR3 bases are TGTGCCAGCAGCCGGGACAGGGGCGGAAACATTCAGTACTTC. Protein: CASSRDRGGNIQYF.

V gene TRBV7-2 combines with J gene TRBJ1-4; the D is unclear. The CDR3 has 15 amino acids. V dropped 0 bases and J dropped 3 bases, with 8 bases sitting between them. Per the germline V gene, CDR1 is SGHTA and CDR2 is FQGNSA. The CDR3 DNA is TGTGCCAGCAGCTTAGCGCAAGCAGCTAATGAAAAACTGTTTTTT. This gives the protein CASSLAQAANEKLFF.